This section outlines one T cell receptor (beta chain) sequence together with its context. This record belongs to a study of blood T cell repertoires in COVID-19. Background on the study: Both acute and convalescent COVID-19 samples were obtained from the United States, Italy and Spain. The analysed material was cDNA or gDNA that came from T cells, B-cell-depleted T cells, or PBMCs.

Only in-frame clones appear in the TCRdb table, and some are missing; sequencing was by immunoSEQ multiplex PCR. The data hold 75,000 to 95,000 clones, with more than 85% observed a single time. The CDR3 has 12 amino acids. Per the germline V gene, CDR1 is ENHRY and CDR2 is SYGVKD. Deletions cut 8 bases from V and 5 bases from J, with 13 bases between. The sample taken for sequencing was peripheral blood. The TCR sequence derives from a man in his 60s with acute or convalescent COVID-19. This rearrangement joins TRBV10-3 to TRBJ2-7; D not resolved. The CDR3 sequence: CAIAQVTHEQYF. Written as DNA, the CDR3 is TGTGCCATCGCCCAGGTCACCCACGAGCAGTACTTC.